These 5 T cell receptor beta chains were sequenced from one sample in a study of response to subunit inactivated influenza vaccine. One entry per CDR3 protein results from TCRdb running MiXCR on the RT-PCR reads. The sample records about 520,000 distinct CDR3 sequences, about 25% being singletons. Sample: CD4+ T cells sorted from PBMCs, taken around 5 days after vaccination. Receptors were obtained from a man over 45 who received an inactivated influenza vaccine.

This clonotype turned up a few times. The V and J genes are TRBV7-9 and TRBJ1-2; D is unresolved. Germline V gene lookup returns CDR1 SEHNR and CDR2 FQNEAQ (reference sequence). The germline V and J ends were trimmed by 2 bases and 4 bases, with 8 bases remaining between them. The length of the CDR3 is 13 residues. The CDR3 here is CASSLTELYGYTF. CDR3 DNA sequence: TGTGCCAGCAGCTTAACCGAACTCTATGGCTACACCTTC.

V and J are TRBV5-4 and TRBJ2-5; D unclear. The V gene's germline CDR1 is SGHNT and CDR2 YYREEE (reference sequence). Trimming pared 2 bases from V and 5 bases from J, leaving 16 bases between. This CDR3 spans 15 amino acids. As DNA, the CDR3 is TGTGCCAGCAGCTTCAATTCGGCCCTGGGGGAGACCCAGTACTTC. Residues: CASSFNSALGETQYF. The entire variable domain, with the rest obtained from reference TRBV5-4 and TRBJ2-5, is as follows: ETGVTQSPTHLIKTRGQQVTLRCSSQSGHNTVSWYQQALGQGPQFIFQYYREEENGRGNFPPRFSGLQFPNYSSELNVNALELDDSALYLCASSFNSALGETQYFGPGTRLLVL.

CDR3 bases: TGTGCCAGCAGCCAAGACTTAGGAGGATCTGGCTACACCTTC. The encoded protein is CASSQDLGGSGYTF. The V call is TRBV14, the J call TRBJ1-2; no clear D. V dropped 0 bases and J dropped 7 bases, with 12 bases sitting between them. Germline values: CDR1 SGHDN, CDR2 FVKESK. The CDR3 has 14 amino acids. Together with reference TRBV14 and TRBJ1-2, the CDR3 gives the full variable domain: EAGVTQFPSHSVIEKGQTVTLRCDPISGHDNLYWYRRVMGKEIKFLLHFVKESKQDESGMPNNRFLAERTGGTYSTLKVQPAELEDSGVYFCASSQDLGGSGYTFGSGTRLTVV.

V and J are TRBV20-1 and TRBJ1-5, with D possibly matching TRBD1 (5 bases). The CDR3 is 16 residues long. Germline CDR1 DFQATT, CDR2 SNEGSKA (reference sequence). Trimming removed 5 bases at V and 5 bases at J, with 22 bases between. The CDR3 DNA reads as TGCAGTGCTCAGGGATCGGGAGGGGTGCGGTATCAGCCCCAGCATTTT. As protein: CSAQGSGGVRYQPQHF.

This chain uses TRBV11-2 with TRBJ2-2, with 10 positions matching TRBD2. The CDR3 consists of 19 residues. V trimming: 1 base; J trimming: 2 bases; junction bases outside the gene matches: 10. Per the germline V gene, CDR1 is SGHAT and CDR2 is FQNNGV. DNA for the CDR3: TGTGCCAGCAGCTTAGGATTCGTAGCGGGGGGCTATAACACCGGGGAGCTGTTTTTT. Its protein product is CASSLGFVAGGYNTGELFF. Looking up the rest from reference TRBV11-2 and TRBJ2-2 gives the full variable domain: EAGVAQSPRYKIIEKRQSVAFWCNPISGHATLYWYQQILGQGPKLLIQFQNNGVVDDSQLPKDRFSAERLKGVDSTLKIQPAKLEDSAVYLCASSLGFVAGGYNTGELFFGEGSRLTVL.